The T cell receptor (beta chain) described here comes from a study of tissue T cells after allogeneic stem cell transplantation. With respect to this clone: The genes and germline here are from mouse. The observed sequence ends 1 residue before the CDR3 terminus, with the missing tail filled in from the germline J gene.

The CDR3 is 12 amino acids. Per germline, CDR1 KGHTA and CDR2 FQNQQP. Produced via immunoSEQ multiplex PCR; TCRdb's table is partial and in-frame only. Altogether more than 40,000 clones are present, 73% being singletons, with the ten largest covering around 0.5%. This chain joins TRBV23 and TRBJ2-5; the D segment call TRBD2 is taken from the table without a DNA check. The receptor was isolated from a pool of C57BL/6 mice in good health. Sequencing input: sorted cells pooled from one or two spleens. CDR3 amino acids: CSSSQLKDTQYF. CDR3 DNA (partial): TGCTCCAGCAGTCAACTAAAAGACACCCAGTAC.